This TCR beta chain was found in a study of T-cell memory formation after mild COVID-19 (dated by TCRdb to 2020 to 2022). For context, the study as a whole: TCR sequence clusters from the two donors were found to be largely donor specific. T-cell clones expanding and contracting after mild COVID-19 in a couple of donors were tracked by longitudinal TCRalpha and TCRbeta repertoire sequencing. Two young, previously healthy adult volunteers, one female and one male, were included in the cohort. Points the paper makes about the study in general: The study included only a couple of mild cases, and larger cohorts that include severe cases with pre-infection samples were judged to be necessary. Some responding clones were found in pre-infection memory, which suggests that pre-existing cross-reactive memory T cells took part in the SARS-CoV-2 response. The second-wave clones that peaked on day 37 were not confirmed to be SARS-CoV-2 specific. Clones contracting from day 15 to 85 had balanced CD4/CD8 phenotypes, while a second wave expanding from day 15 to 37 was biased towards CD4+. Contracting CD4+ clones turned up mainly in the CM and EM memory subsets, whereas EMRA was where CD8+ clones were enriched.

TCRdb records Illumina NovaSeq 6000 as the sequencer. Using 5'RACE with constant-segment primers, TCRalpha and TCRbeta cDNA libraries were constructed, with sample barcodes and unique molecular identifiers added in the process. RNA was extracted from every sample with Trizol reagent. Library amplification was performed in two PCR steps, and a second sample barcode and Illumina TruSeq adapters were introduced in the second step. Sequencing of libraries was performed on an Illumina NovaSeq with 2 x 150 bp paired-end reads. The study's own analysis went as follows. Demultiplexing of reads and collapsing into UMI-guided consensus sequences were performed with migec v1.2.7. Using mixcr v2.1.11, UMI consensuses were aligned to TRA and TRB V and J templates and then assembled into clonotypes. Clonotypes were classified as expanded or contracted when called significant by both edgeR and NoisET, with noise models trained on biological replicates. For edgeR calls, a false discovery rate-adjusted p below 0.01 and a log2 fold-change threshold of 1 were applied. As an exploratory analysis of dynamics, max-normalized trajectories of the 1000 most abundant clonotypes were examined by PCA with hierarchical clustering. The CD4 or CD8 phenotype of responding clones was assigned using the separately sequenced CD4+ and CD8+ repertoires. The public reads were run again by TCRdb, first through fastp at Q25 and then through MiXCR, and only productive beta chains were kept. Duplicate CDR3 protein sequences are folded into a single record with the most common DNA and genes. It is TCRdb's table, rather than the study itself, that gives the V and J calls and clone size. The sample has around 200,000 distinct CDR3 sequences on record, roughly a tenth of them singletons. Together, the top ten hold approximately 2.8% of the sample.

From the germline V gene, CDR1 is SNHLY and CDR2 is FYNNEI. The CDR3 contains 13 residues, cysteine and phenylalanine counted. Only the CDR3 portion is preserved as DNA: 39 bases, with reading frame beginning at the first base. Trimming leaves V shorter by 8 bases and J shorter by 5 bases, with the junction holding 7 bases beyond the gene matches. In its sample, this clonotype was seen a few times. The antigen it binds to is not known. The sample holds no much larger clone one base away, and base qualities are not on file. Ficoll-Paque density gradient centrifugation was used to isolate PBMCs. Sequenced sample: PBMCs or a T cell subset sorted from them (not recorded which). The rearrangement joined TRBV2 to TRBJ2-3; a stretch of 7 junction bases matches TRBD1. The sequence came from a man aged 18 to 30 who had mild COVID-19 (a few samples of this study predate the infection). The sample titles of this study are shuffled in the database, so cell type and time point are left out; the donor was told from shared clones. The DNA sequence reads TGTGCCAGCCCAAGACAGGGTCAAGATACGCAGTATTTT. The encoded protein is CASPRQGQDTQYF.